These 32 T cell receptor beta chains were all obtained from the same sample, sequenced in a study of early T cells in non-severe SARS-CoV-2 infection. TCRdb redid the calling of the 5' RACE reads with MiXCR, one entry per CDR3 protein. The sample contains 100,000 to 130,000 distinct CDR3 sequences, 9.5% to 13% of which appear only once. Specimen: whole blood. The receptor set was obtained from an adult who was a healthcare worker with PCR-confirmed SARS-CoV-2 infection or an uninfected control (not recorded which).

This rearrangement joins TRBV6-1 to TRBJ1-1; 8 positions agree with TRBD1. Germline V lookup: CDR1 MNHNS, CDR2 SASEGT. Germline trimming cut 5 bases from V and 5 bases from J; bases unmatched to any gene: 1. The length of the CDR3 is 12 residues. CDR3 sequence: CASSRQGTEAFF. The DNA for the CDR3 is TGTGCCAGCAGTAGACAGGGGACTGAAGCTTTCTTT.

This clonotype was found many times. J is TRBJ2-1 and V is TRBV7-3; 14 bases align to TRBD2. The CDR3 has 20 residues. Germline CDR1 and CDR2: SGHTA and FQGTGA. Losses at the gene ends were 2 bases for V and 3 bases for J; bases not matched to a gene: 12. The CDR3, as DNA: TGTGCCAGCAGCTTAGCTCCGGGACTAGCGGGAGTCTCTTTCTACAATGAGCAGTTCTTC. Amino acid sequence: CASSLAPGLAGVSFYNEQFF. The full variable domain, its missing parts supplied by reference TRBV7-3 and TRBJ2-1, is GAGVSQTPSNKVTEKGKYVELRCDPISGHTALYWYRQSLGQGPEFLIYFQGTGAADDSGLPNDRFFAVRPEGSVSTLKIQRTERGDSAVYLCASSLAPGLAGVSFYNEQFFGPGTRLTVL.

There are many counts of this clonotype. The genes are TRBV19 and TRBJ1-5; D uncertain. The CDR3 sequence is 14 residues long. Germline CDR1 LNHDA, CDR2 SQIVND (reference sequence). V lost 5 bases and J lost 3, with 11 bases in between. The CDR3 bases are TGTGCCAGTAGTCTCCGACTGGTCAATCAGCCCCAGCATTTT. Amino acids: CASSLRLVNQPQHF. Looking up the rest from reference TRBV19 and TRBJ1-5 gives the full variable domain: DGGITQSPKYLFRKEGQNVTLSCEQNLNHDAMYWYRQDPGQGLRLIYYSQIVNDFQKGDIAEGYSVSREKKESFPLTVTSAQKNPTAFYLCASSLRLVNQPQHFGDGTRLSIL.

This clonotype was detected a few times. V gene TRBV27 combines with J gene TRBJ1-3; D gene uncertain. The CDR3 has 16 residues. Germline lookup yields CDR1 MNHEY and CDR2 SMNVEV (reference sequence). Trimming stripped 5 bases from V and 0 bases from J, with 14 bases between. The CDR3 sequence: CASSPPGTSSGNTIYF. The CDR3 DNA follows: TGTGCCAGCAGTCCCCCAGGCACGAGCTCTGGAAACACCATATATTTT.

This clonotype has ten or more counts. The chain is built from TRBV12-3 or TRBV12-4 and TRBJ2-3; 10 bases map to TRBD1. Unmatched junction bases numbered 7, after V lost 2 bases and J lost 8 bases. The CDR3 covers 15 residues. The CDR3 region is CASSLSTGQGTTQYF. DNA of the CDR3: TGTGCCAGCAGTTTATCAACGGGACAGGGGACTACGCAGTATTTT.

Only a few counts were recorded for this clonotype. This sequence joins TRBV5-1 and TRBJ2-7; perhaps TRBD2 as D (5 bases). Deletions cut 0 bases from V and 6 bases from J, with 25 bases between. The CDR3 spans 18 residues. Germline V gene lookup returns CDR1 SGHRS and CDR2 YFSETQ. CDR3 region: CASSLDADLWMRASEQYF. CDR3 sequence (DNA): TGCGCCAGCAGCTTGGATGCGGACCTTTGGATGAGGGCCTCCGAGCAGTACTTC.

This clonotype was detected ten times or more. The chain joins TRBV29-1 to TRBJ1-1; D remains ambiguous. The V end was cut by 7 bases, the J end by 4 bases, with 10 bases between. This CDR3 is built from 11 residues. From germline, CDR1 is SQVTM and CDR2 ANQGSEA. The CDR3: CSGRDATEAFF. For the CDR3, the DNA is TGCAGCGGAAGGGATGCCACTGAAGCTTTCTTT.

A few counts support this clonotype. This chain uses TRBV18 with TRBJ2-6, with no clear D. Per the germline V gene, CDR1 is KGHSH and CDR2 is LQKENI. The V gene lost 1 base and the J gene lost 0 bases, with 7 bases spanning the gap. The CDR3 is made up of 16 amino acids. The CDR3 reads CASSPLSASGANVLTF. DNA of the CDR3: TGTGCCAGCTCACCACTCTCCGCCTCTGGGGCCAACGTCCTGACTTTC.

This clonotype showed up many times. This sequence joins TRBV29-1 and TRBJ2-3; weak D call: TRBD2 (6 bases). V lost 5 bases to trimming and J lost 3 bases, with 9 bases between them. Germline V lookup: CDR1 SQVTM, CDR2 ANQGSEA. The CDR3 totals 12 residues. The CDR3: CSVHGTTDTQYF. CDR3 bases: TGCAGCGTTCATGGGACTACAGATACGCAGTATTTT.

This clonotype was seen a few times. This chain links TRBV7-8 with TRBJ2-1; 8 bases match TRBD2. The CDR3 runs 19 residues. CDR1 and CDR2 (germline): SGHVS, FQNEAQ. With 4 bases clipped from V and 0 bases from J, the junction kept 14 bases outside the gene matches. This CDR3 is CASSSLGVAGTFSYNEQFF. In DNA, the CDR3 is TGTGCCAGCAGCTCACTAGGGGTAGCGGGAACCTTCTCCTACAATGAGCAGTTCTTC.

This clonotype has more than one count but fewer than ten. The rearrangement uses TRBV7-3 and TRBJ1-1, with a possible D match to TRBD1 (5 bases). Germline V lookup: CDR1 SGHTA, CDR2 FQGTGA. Trimming took 5 bases from V and 8 from J, leaving 15 bases between them. CDR3 length: 13 residues. CDR3 DNA: TGTGCCAGCAGCGAACCGGGGGAGATAGAAGCTTTCTTT. Translation gives CASSEPGEIEAFF.

This clonotype was found a few times. This chain uses TRBV11-2 with TRBJ2-1; possibly TRBD1 or TRBD2 for D (5 bases each). This CDR3 region has 14 residues. CDR1 SGHAT and CDR2 FQNNGV come from the germline V gene. Trimming pared 0 bases from V and 13 bases from J, leaving 16 bases between. The CDR3 coding sequence is TGTGCCAGCAGCTTAGATAAGGGACCGGTATTCCAGTTCTTC. Its protein is CASSLDKGPVFQFF.

In this sample, this clonotype turned up many times. The chain recombines TRBV4-1 with TRBJ1-2; 9 bases are a match to TRBD1. The CDR3 is 18 residues long. Germline CDR1 reads MGHRA; CDR2 reads YSYEKL. With 2 bases clipped from V and 4 bases from J, the junction kept 14 bases outside the gene matches. The CDR3 sequence is CASSQIPGQGNPFYGYTF. CDR3 DNA sequence: TGCGCCAGCAGCCAAATACCGGGACAGGGCAACCCTTTCTATGGCTACACCTTC.

This clonotype was seen a few times. The gene calls are TRBV20-1 and TRBJ2-7; D may correspond to TRBD1 or TRBD2 (5 bases each). V lost 2 bases and J 0 bases, leaving 8 bases between the germline ends. Germline V CDR1 and CDR2: DFQATT, SNEGSKA (reference sequence). There are 13 residues in the CDR3. CDR3 coding DNA: TGCAGTGCTAGACGGGACCACTCCTACGAGCAGTACTTC. Translation gives CSARRDHSYEQYF.

This clonotype has just a few counts. The rearrangement links TRBV19 to TRBJ2-2; no firm D call. CDR3 length: 13 amino acids. Germline V gene sequence: CDR1 LNHDA, CDR2 SQIVND (reference sequence). Between the trimmed V and J ends, which lost 7 bases and 4 bases, there was a span of 10 bases. As DNA, the CDR3 is TGTGCCAGTACCCACAAATCCACCGGGGAGCTGTTTTTT. This sequence encodes CASTHKSTGELFF.

This clonotype was recorded a few times. The chain has TRBV3-1 and TRBJ1-1; maybe TRBD1 (5 bases). Germline CDR1 LGHDT, CDR2 YNNKEL (reference sequence). This CDR3 has 13 residues. Deletions cut 5 bases from V and 2 bases from J, with 9 bases between. The CDR3 loop reads CASSWGQNTEAFF. The CDR3 region has the DNA TGTGCCAGCAGCTGGGGCCAAAACACTGAAGCTTTCTTT. Together with reference TRBV3-1 and TRBJ1-1, the CDR3 gives the full variable domain: DTAVSQTPKYLVTQMGNDKSIKCEQNLGHDTMYWYKQDSKKFLKIMFSYNNKELIINETVPNRFSPKSPDKAHLNLHINSLELGDSAVYFCASSWGQNTEAFFGQGTRLTVV.

This clonotype was observed many times. This chain connects TRBV28 to TRBJ2-2; either TRBD1 or TRBD2 may fit D (5 bases each). Per the germline V gene, CDR1 is MDHEN and CDR2 is SYDVKM. Trimming left V 7 bases short and J 5 bases short, with 14 bases between. The CDR3 has 14 amino acids. Here the CDR3 reads CASNWPWGTGELFF. CDR3 DNA: TGTGCCAGCAACTGGCCTTGGGGGACCGGGGAGCTGTTTTTT.

This clonotype was detected ten times or more. The chain carries TRBV12-3 or TRBV12-4 and TRBJ1-1; D perhaps matches TRBD1 (6 bases). Trimming took off 1 base at V and 11 bases at J, with 11 bases between the two ends. This CDR3 comprises 12 residues. This chain's CDR3 is CASSLVGQRAFF. In DNA, the CDR3 is TGTGCCAGCAGTTTAGTAGGACAGAGGGCTTTCTTT.

In its sample, this clonotype was seen a few times. The chain carries TRBV5-1 and TRBJ2-2; 8 positions agree with TRBD1. Germline values: CDR1 SGHRS, CDR2 YFSETQ. The CDR3 consists of 16 residues. V lost 2 bases to trimming and J lost 4 bases; unmatched junction nucleotides: 7. DNA for the CDR3: TGCGCCAGCAGCTTCTTGGACAGGGCAATCACCGGGGAGCTGTTTTTT. Protein product: CASSFLDRAITGELFF.

A note on this clonotype: The junction and the germline gene differ at one end; a read error may be behind it. This chain connects TRBV27 to TRBJ2-1; 11 nucleotides line up with TRBD1. The germline V gene has CDR1 MNHEY and CDR2 SMNVEV (reference sequence). The length of the CDR3 is 18 residues. The CDR3 DNA sequence: TGCGCCAGCAGTTTAGGGTTCGGGGGACAGGGGGACTACAATGAGCAGTTCTTC. Protein sequence: CASSLGFGGQGDYNEQFF.

The chain couples TRBV27 to TRBJ2-7; D gene unclear. The CDR3 has 12 residues. Germline lookup yields CDR1 MNHEY and CDR2 SMNVEV (reference sequence). Deletions cut 8 bases from V and 1 base from J, with 9 bases between. DNA for the CDR3: TGTGCCAGCGGGAAAAGGTCCTACGAGCAGTACTTC. Encoded protein: CASGKRSYEQYF.

This clonotype occurred a few times. The V and J genes are TRBV7-9 and TRBJ2-7; 7 bases map to TRBD2. CDR3 size: 15 residues. The trim removed 5 bases at V and 2 bases at J, leaving 9 bases unmatched. Germline CDR1 is SEHNR and CDR2 is FQNEAQ (reference sequence). CDR3 in amino acids: CASSPRRESPYEQYF. The CDR3 bases are TGTGCCAGCAGCCCCCGGCGGGAGTCCCCCTACGAGCAGTACTTC. Full variable domain (outside the CDR3, taken from reference TRBV7-9 and TRBJ2-7): DTGVSQNPRHKITKRGQNVTFRCDPISEHNRLYWYRQTLGQGPEFLTYFQNEAQLEKSRLLSDRFSAERPKGSFSTLEIQRTEQGDSAMYLCASSPRRESPYEQYFGPGTRLTVT.

This clonotype showed up many times. The chain has TRBV11-3 and TRBJ2-2; tentatively, D is TRBD1 or TRBD2 (7 bases each). This CDR3 contains 15 residues. Germline V lookup: CDR1 SGHNT, CDR2 YENEEA. V was shortened by 3 bases and J by 4 bases, with 12 bases between the two germline ends. Here the CDR3 reads CASSFRGGGTGELFF. The CDR3 nucleotides read TGTGCCAGCAGCTTCAGGGGGGGAGGCACCGGGGAGCTGTTTTTT.

V is TRBV12-3 or TRBV12-4 and J is TRBJ2-1, with TRBD2 matching over 8 bases. After removal of 7 bases from V and 3 bases from J, the junction contained 11 bases not matched to a gene. There are 16 residues in the CDR3. CDR3 in amino acids: CASTHPGRAYYNEQFF. DNA of the CDR3: TGTGCCAGCACCCACCCCGGGAGGGCTTACTACAATGAGCAGTTCTTC.

This clonotype was counted at least ten times. V usage is TRBV12-3 or TRBV12-4 and J usage is TRBJ1-3; weak D call: TRBD1 (5 bases). The CDR3 is 14 amino acids. V dropped 3 bases and J dropped 2 bases, with 8 bases sitting between them. CDR3 in DNA: TGTGCCAGCAGTTTCGGGGCCGCTGGAAACACCATATATTTT. Translating it yields CASSFGAAGNTIYF.

This clonotype was seen repeatedly, ten times or more. The genes are TRBV2 and TRBJ2-6, with unresolved D. This CDR3 contains 15 residues. CDR1 SNHLY and CDR2 FYNNEI come from the germline V gene. Trimming shortened V by 4 bases and J by 0 bases, and 7 bases separated the two germline ends. The CDR3 DNA reads TGTGCCAGCAGTGCCCGAAGCTCTGGGGCCAACGTCCTGACTTTC. The encoded protein is CASSARSSGANVLTF.

This clonotype was picked up many times. This chain uses TRBV11-2 with TRBJ2-3; 7 bases match TRBD2. Germline trimming cut 4 bases from V and 2 bases from J; bases unmatched to any gene: 12. This CDR3 has 17 residues. The germline gives CDR1 SGHAT, CDR2 FQNNGV. Here the CDR3 reads CASSSSRQRGFTDTQYF. CDR3 DNA sequence: TGTGCCAGCAGCTCGTCCAGGCAGCGGGGTTTCACAGATACGCAGTATTTT.

The chain is built from TRBV20-1 and TRBJ2-3; tentative D call: TRBD2 (5 bases). This CDR3 spans 17 amino acids. The germline V gene has CDR1 DFQATT and CDR2 SNEGSKA (reference sequence). Trimming cost V 3 bases and J 1 base, with 20 bases left between them. The CDR3 DNA follows: TGCAGTGCTAGCCTCGTCCCTCGGACTGAGGGCACAGATACGCAGTATTTT. It codes for CSASLVPRTEGTDTQYF.

This clonotype came up many times. The chain carries TRBV5-1 and TRBJ2-7; a weak D match, TRBD2 (7 bases). V lost 2 bases and J 7 bases, leaving 13 bases between the germline ends. Germline V CDR1 and CDR2: SGHRS, YFSETQ. The CDR3 has 13 amino acids. The CDR3 loop is CASSFSGGGEQYF. The DNA for the CDR3 is TGCGCCAGCAGCTTCTCGGGGGGCGGAGAGCAGTACTTC.

V is TRBV2 and J is TRBJ2-7; D gene unclear. The length of the CDR3 is 13 residues. V gave up 1 base and J gave up 8 bases, with 12 bases separating them. Germline lookup yields CDR1 SNHLY and CDR2 FYNNEI. Here the CDR3 DNA reads TGTGCCAGCAGTGAAGAGGTATCCAGCCAGCAGTACTTC. Residues: CASSEEVSSQQYF.

The V call is TRBV28, the J call TRBJ1-3; D is perhaps TRBD1 (6 bases). The CDR3 runs 13 residues. Trimming shortened V by 7 bases and J by 2 bases, and 9 bases separated the two germline ends. CDR1 and CDR2 from the germline V gene are MDHEN and SYDVKM. The CDR3 loop reads CASTRQAGNTIYF. The DNA of the CDR3 is TGTGCCAGCACTAGACAGGCTGGAAACACCATATATTTT. The variable domain in full, with the rest retrieved from reference TRBV28 and TRBJ1-3, is DVKVTQSSRYLVKRTGEKVFLECVQDMDHENMFWYRQDPGLGLRLIYFSYDVKMKEKGDIPEGYSVSREKKERFSLILESASTNQTSMYLCASTRQAGNTIYFGEGSWLTVV.

The sample holds many counts of this clonotype. The chain carries TRBV11-2 and TRBJ2-1; D perhaps matches TRBD2 (6 bases). The CDR3 covers 16 residues. Trimming removed 0 bases from V and 0 bases from J, with 9 bases in between. CDR1 and CDR2 (germline): SGHAT, FQNNGV. CDR3 in amino acids: CASSLEAGYSYNEQFF. CDR3 nucleotides: TGTGCCAGCAGCTTAGAAGCGGGCTACTCCTACAATGAGCAGTTCTTC.